This passage covers 18 T cell receptor beta chains from one sample sequenced in a study of blood T cells in healthy people across ages. Next came a second PCR, run for about 7 to 12 cycles, which used a sample-barcoded 5' primer along with a J-beta primer mix. In TCRdb, the 5' RACE reads were re-called with MiXCR into one record per CDR3 protein. Seen here are hundreds of thousands of distinct CDR3 sequences, 24% observed once, and the top ten hold under 9%. The data also belong to a second study, concerning T cells of mothers and their children.

Material: blood. These receptors were collected from a boy between 10 and 17 years old in good health.

V and J are TRBV6-5 and TRBJ1-2, with D tentatively TRBD1 (6 bases). The CDR3 is made up of 14 amino acids. Trimming stripped 5 bases from V and 1 base from J, with 11 bases between. Germline CDR1 MNHEY, CDR2 SVGAGI. This chain's CDR3 is CASSTGHRNYGYTF. The CDR3 DNA is TGTGCCAGCAGTACGGGACATCGTAACTATGGCTACACCTTC.

This chain connects TRBV7-9 to TRBJ1-4, with a possible D match to TRBD1 (6 bases). The CDR3 has 15 residues. The V gene lost 2 bases and the J gene lost 8 bases, with 15 bases spanning the gap. From germline, CDR1 is SEHNR and CDR2 FQNEAQ (reference sequence). The CDR3 DNA follows: TGTGCCAGCAGCTTAAGGTCAGGGGAGATGGAAAAACTGTTTTTT. This codes for CASSLRSGEMEKLFF.

This clonotype has more than one count but fewer than ten. The chain recombines TRBV6-1 with TRBJ2-5; D call uncertain. This CDR3 contains 13 residues. Germline V gene data show CDR1 as MNHNS and CDR2 as SASEGT. V was clipped by 7 bases and J by 0 bases, with 9 bases between them. CDR3 DNA: TGTGCCAGCATTGGACGGAACCAAGAGACCCAGTACTTC. As protein: CASIGRNQETQYF.

A few counts support this clonotype. The genes are TRBV6-1 and TRBJ1-4; D is undetermined. Germline-derived CDR1 and CDR2 are MNHNS and SASEGT. Trimming pared 4 bases from V and 2 bases from J, leaving 17 bases between. There are 17 residues in the CDR3. The CDR3, as DNA: TGTGCCAGCAGTGGTGGGGAGTGGGTTAGGACTAATGAAAAACTGTTTTTT. As protein: CASSGGEWVRTNEKLFF.

The chain carries TRBV5-1 and TRBJ2-1, with 12 bases identical to TRBD2. V lost 0 bases to trimming and J lost 6 bases; unmatched junction nucleotides: 4. This CDR3 is 16 amino acids long. The germline gives CDR1 SGHRS, CDR2 YFSETQ. The CDR3 is CASSLDLAGGTNEQFF. CDR3 DNA: TGCGCCAGCAGCTTGGATCTAGCGGGAGGGACCAATGAGCAGTTCTTC.

On this clonotype itself: A read error may produce the germline difference seen at one junction end. The chain employs TRBV7-7 and TRBJ2-6, with TRBD1 matching 8 bases. The CDR3 extends over 20 amino acids. The germline CDR1 and CDR2 sequences are SSHAT and FNYEAQ (reference sequence). In DNA form, the CDR3 reads TGTGCTAGCAGCTTGTGGTGGCAGGGGGCATCCCCGAGCGGGGCCAACGTCCTGACTTTC. Encoded protein: CASSLWWQGASPSGANVLTF.

To note about this clonotype: A read error may be the cause here, since a much bigger clone is one base away. V gene TRBV7-3 combines with J gene TRBJ1-1, with unresolved D. In germline, CDR1 is SGHTA, CDR2 FQGTGA. Between the trimmed V and J ends, which lost 5 bases and 4 bases, there was a span of 11 bases. The CDR3 runs to 13 residues. The DNA for the CDR3 is TGTGCCAGCAGCCCGTACCTGAGCACTGAAGCTTTCTTT. Translation gives CASSPYLSTEAFF.

The genes are TRBV7-9 and TRBJ2-5, with 10 bases fitting TRBD2. With the DNA end fitting TRBJ2-7 better, the J assignment may be wrong. The CDR3 runs 19 residues. Germline V lookup: CDR1 SEHNR, CDR2 FQNEAQ (reference sequence). CDR3 protein: CASSPRFDSGGTSSYEQYF. The CDR3 DNA follows: TGTGCCAGCAGCCCCCGTTTTGATAGCGGGGGGACGAGCTCCTACGAGCAGTACTTC.

This clonotype turned up a few times. This sequence joins TRBV6-5 and TRBJ1-1; perhaps TRBD1 as D (6 bases). Germline V CDR1 and CDR2: MNHEY, SVGAGI. The germline V and J ends were trimmed by 6 bases and 1 base, with 15 bases remaining between them. The length of the CDR3 is 15 residues. CDR3 residues: CASRAPGAWNTEAFF. In nucleotides, the CDR3 is TGTGCCAGCAGGGCCCCAGGGGCCTGGAACACTGAAGCTTTCTTT.

This clonotype showed up just a few times. The CDR3 reads CASSFGTGAVDTQYF. The CDR3 DNA sequence: TGCGCCAGCAGCTTCGGGACAGGGGCCGTAGATACGCAGTATTTT. The V and J genes are TRBV5-1 and TRBJ2-3, with 10 bases that match TRBD1. V lost 2 bases, J lost 5 bases, and 5 bases stayed unmatched. Germline V gene sequence: CDR1 SGHRS, CDR2 YFSETQ. The CDR3 totals 15 residues.

The J gene is TRBJ1-4, the V gene TRBV6-1; D is undetermined. Trimming removed 3 bases from V and 5 bases from J, with 4 bases in between. The germline gives CDR1 MNHNS, CDR2 SASEGT. There are 12 residues in the CDR3. CDR3 amino acids: CASSDGNEKLFF. The CDR3 DNA reads TGTGCCAGCAGTGACGGGAATGAAAAACTGTTTTTT.

The rearrangement joins TRBV7-9 to TRBJ2-5; tentative D call: TRBD2 (6 bases). V was trimmed by 4 bases and J by 1 base, leaving 19 bases between them. This CDR3 contains 17 residues. Per germline, CDR1 SEHNR and CDR2 FQNEAQ (reference sequence). Here the CDR3 DNA reads TGTGCCAGCAGCTCAATCGCGGGACTCGAGTTCCAAGAGACCCAGTACTTC. It is translated as CASSSIAGLEFQETQYF.

The table lists this clonotype with a few counts. V gene TRBV10-3 combines with J gene TRBJ2-5; the match to TRBD2 covers 9 bases. Gene TRBJ2-1 matches the end of the DNA better, so the J call may be wrong. The germline gives CDR1 ENHRY, CDR2 SYGVKD. This CDR3 has 16 residues. CDR3 amino acids: CAISEMSGGPSSEQFF. The CDR3 DNA sequence: TGTGCCATCAGTGAGATGAGCGGGGGGCCTTCTTCCGAGCAGTTCTTC.

This clonotype has at least ten counts. This chain connects TRBV28 to TRBJ2-1, with 7 bases lining up with TRBD1. Germline CDR1 MDHEN, CDR2 SYDVKM. The CDR3 has 15 amino acids. With 4 bases clipped from V and 10 bases from J, the junction kept 13 bases outside the gene matches. The CDR3 DNA reads as TGTGCCAGCAGTTCACGACAGGGAGCCCCTTCCGAGCAGTTCTTC. It translates to CASSSRQGAPSEQFF.

J is TRBJ1-5 and V is TRBV20-1; 7 bases match TRBD1. Germline V gene sequence: CDR1 DFQATT, CDR2 SNEGSKA (reference sequence). The V segment lost 5 bases and the J segment 7 bases; nucleotides outside the gene matches: 5. CDR3 length: 12 residues. CDR3 bases: TGCAGTGCTGACAGGGTTGGACAGCCCCAGCATTTT. This encodes CSADRVGQPQHF.

The table lists this clonotype with a few counts. The CDR3 sequence: CASSQDLPYEQYF. In nucleotides, the CDR3 is TGTGCCAGCAGCCAAGATTTACCCTACGAGCAGTACTTC. The chain uses TRBV3-1 and TRBJ2-7; the D is unclear. Trimming took 0 bases from V and 2 from J, leaving 5 bases between them. This CDR3 has 13 residues. Germline assignment: CDR1 LGHDT and CDR2 YNNKEL (reference sequence).

This clonotype was seen only a few times. The genes are TRBV20-1 and TRBJ2-5, with TRBD2 matching over 8 bases. Germline loops: CDR1 DFQATT, CDR2 SNEGSKA (reference sequence). V lost 1 base, J lost 4 bases, and 5 bases stayed unmatched. The length of the CDR3 is 14 residues. The CDR3 nucleotides are TGCAGTGCTAGAGCCGGGAGGGCCTCAGAGACCCAGTACTTC. Translated, it gives CSARAGRASETQYF.

This clonotype appeared a few times. This chain joins TRBV27 and TRBJ2-5; TRBD1 matches 9 bases. The CDR3 has 12 amino acids. V was pared by 2 bases and J by 14 bases, with 6 bases of the junction left unmatched. CDR1 MNHEY and CDR2 SMNVEV come from the germline V gene (reference sequence). The CDR3 bases are TGTGCCAGCAGTTTAGCGGGACAGGGCCTCTACTTC. Amino acid sequence: CASSLAGQGLYF.